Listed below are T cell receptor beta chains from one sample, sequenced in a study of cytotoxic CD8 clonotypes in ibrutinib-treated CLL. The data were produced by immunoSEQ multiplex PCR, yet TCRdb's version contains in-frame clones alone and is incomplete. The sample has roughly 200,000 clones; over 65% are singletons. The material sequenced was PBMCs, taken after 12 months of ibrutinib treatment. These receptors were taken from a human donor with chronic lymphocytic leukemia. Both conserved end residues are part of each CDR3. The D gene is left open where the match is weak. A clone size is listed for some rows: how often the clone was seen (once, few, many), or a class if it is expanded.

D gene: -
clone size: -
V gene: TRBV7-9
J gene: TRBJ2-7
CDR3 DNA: TGTGCCAGCAGCGAGCTGGGCAGGGAACCCCACGAGCAGTACTTC
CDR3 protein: CASSELGREPHEQYF

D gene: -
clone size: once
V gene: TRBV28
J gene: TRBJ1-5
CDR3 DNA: TGTGCCAGCAGTTTAAGAAGCGGGACAACCTTTAATCAGCCCCAGCATTTT
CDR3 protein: CASSLRSGTTFNQPQHF

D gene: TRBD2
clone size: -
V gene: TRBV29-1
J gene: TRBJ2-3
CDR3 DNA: TGCAGCGTTGAAAGAAGAGCGGGGAGTGAAGGCCGGGTAGATACGCAGTATTTT
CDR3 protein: CSVERRAGSEGRVDTQYF

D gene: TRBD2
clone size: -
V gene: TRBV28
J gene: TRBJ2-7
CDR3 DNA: TGTGCCAGCAGTTTAGCGGGAGGGGGTTCCTACGAGCAGTACTTC
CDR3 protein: CASSLAGGGSYEQYF

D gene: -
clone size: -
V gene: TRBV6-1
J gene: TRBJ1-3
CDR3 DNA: TGTGCCAGCAGTGAAGCGGGAGGCCCGGGAGCTGGAAACACCATATATTTT
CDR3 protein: CASSEAGGPGAGNTIYF

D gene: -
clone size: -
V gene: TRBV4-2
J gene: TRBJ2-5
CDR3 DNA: TGTGCCAGCAGCCAAGGGGAACGGCAAGAGACCCAGTACTTC
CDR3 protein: CASSQGERQETQYF

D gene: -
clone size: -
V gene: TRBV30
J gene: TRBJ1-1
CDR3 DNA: TGTGCCTGGGACAGGAATACCTTGAACACTGAAGCTTTCTTT
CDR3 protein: CAWDRNTLNTEAFF

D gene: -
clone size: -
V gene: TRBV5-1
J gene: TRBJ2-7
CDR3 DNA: TGCGCCAGCAGCTTGGGACACTCCTACGAGCAGTACTTC
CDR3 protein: CASSLGHSYEQYF

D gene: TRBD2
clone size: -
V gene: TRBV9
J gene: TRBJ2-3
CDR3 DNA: TGTGCCAGCAGCGTAGTGGGGCTAGCGGGATCCGCAGATACGCAGTATTTT
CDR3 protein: CASSVVGLAGSADTQYF

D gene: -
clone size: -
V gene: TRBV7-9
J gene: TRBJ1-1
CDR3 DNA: TGTGCCAGCATGAGGGCGGCCATGAACACTGAAGCTTTCTTT
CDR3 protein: CASMRAAMNTEAFF

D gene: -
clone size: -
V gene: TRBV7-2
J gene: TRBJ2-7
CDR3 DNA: TGTGCCAGCCTCAGAGGGGATGCACCCTACGAGCAGTACTTC
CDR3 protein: CASLRGDAPYEQYF

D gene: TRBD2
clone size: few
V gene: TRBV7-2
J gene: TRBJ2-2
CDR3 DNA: TGTGCCAGCAGCTTAACTAGCGGGAGAAGGACCGGGGAGCTGTTTTTT
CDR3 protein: CASSLTSGRRTGELFF

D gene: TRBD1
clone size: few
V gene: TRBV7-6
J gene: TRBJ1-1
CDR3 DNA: TGTGCCAGCAGCTTACAGACAGGGAGCACTGAAGCTTTCTTT
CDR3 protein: CASSLQTGSTEAFF

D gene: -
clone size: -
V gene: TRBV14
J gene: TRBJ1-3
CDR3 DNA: TGTGCCAGCGCGAGCTCTGGAAACACCATATATTTT
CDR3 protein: CASASSGNTIYF

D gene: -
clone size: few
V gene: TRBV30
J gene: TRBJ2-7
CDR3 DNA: TGTGCCTGGAGTGTACGGTACAGCTCCTACGAGCAGTACTTC
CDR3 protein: CAWSVRYSSYEQYF

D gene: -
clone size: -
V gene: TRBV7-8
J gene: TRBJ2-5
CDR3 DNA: TGTGCCAGCCCGACCCCAGAGACCCAGTACTTC
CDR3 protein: CASPTPETQYF

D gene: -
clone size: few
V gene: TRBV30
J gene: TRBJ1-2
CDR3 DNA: TGTGCCTGGAGTGTGTCTACTATAGGCTATGGCTACACCTTC
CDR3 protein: CAWSVSTIGYGYTF

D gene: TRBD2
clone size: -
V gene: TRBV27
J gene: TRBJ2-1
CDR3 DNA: TGTGCCAGCAGTTATCGGGGAACTAGCGGGCCTAACAATGAGCAGTTCTTC
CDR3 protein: CASSYRGTSGPNNEQFF

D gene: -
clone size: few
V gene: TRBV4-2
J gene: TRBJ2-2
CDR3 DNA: TGTGCCAGCAGCTTAGGGTGGGATAGTTCGTCCACCGGGGAGCTGTTTTTT
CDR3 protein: CASSLGWDSSSTGELFF

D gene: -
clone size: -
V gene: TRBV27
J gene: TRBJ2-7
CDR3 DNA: TGTGCCAGCAGTTTATTGGCAGGGAAAGGCGAGCAGTACTTC
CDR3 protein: CASSLLAGKGEQYF